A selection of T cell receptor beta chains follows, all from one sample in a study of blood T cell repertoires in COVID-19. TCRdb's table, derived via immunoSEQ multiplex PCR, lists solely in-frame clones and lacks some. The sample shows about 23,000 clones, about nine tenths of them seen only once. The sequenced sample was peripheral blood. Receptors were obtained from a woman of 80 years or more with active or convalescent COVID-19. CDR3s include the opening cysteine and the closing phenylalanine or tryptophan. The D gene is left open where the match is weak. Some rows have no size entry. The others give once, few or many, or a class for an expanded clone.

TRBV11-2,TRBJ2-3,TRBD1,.,CASSSYRGRVPDTQYF,TGTGCCAGCAGCTCCTACAGGGGGCGCGTCCCAGATACGCAGTATTTT
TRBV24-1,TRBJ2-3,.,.,CATTEGSTDTQYF,TGTGCCACCACCGAGGGCAGCACAGATACGCAGTATTTT
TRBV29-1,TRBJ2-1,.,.,CSVAKTSYNEQFF,TGCAGCGTTGCGAAGACTTCCTACAATGAGCAGTTCTTC
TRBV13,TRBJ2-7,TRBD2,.,CASSLVAGNSYEQYF,TGTGCCAGCAGCTTGGTAGCGGGAAACTCCTACGAGCAGTACTTC
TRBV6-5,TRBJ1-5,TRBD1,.,CASQTGIQPQHF,TGTGCCTCTCAGACAGGGATTCAGCCCCAGCATTTT
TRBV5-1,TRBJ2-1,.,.,CASGPGNAYNEQFF,TGCGCCAGCGGCCCGGGGAACGCTTACAATGAGCAGTTCTTC
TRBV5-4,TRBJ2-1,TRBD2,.,CASSPGLAGRNEQFF,TGTGCCAGCAGCCCGGGACTAGCGGGTAGGAATGAGCAGTTCTTC
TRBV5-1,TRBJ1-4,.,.,CASSFRGEGEKLFF,TGCGCCAGCAGCTTTCGGGGGGAAGGAGAAAAACTGTTTTTT
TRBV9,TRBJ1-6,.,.,CASSRTRSYNSPLHF,TGTGCCAGCAGCCGTACGCGGTCCTATAATTCACCCCTCCACTTT
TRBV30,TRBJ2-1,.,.,CAWNRGSRINNEQFF,TGTGCCTGGAACCGGGGGAGCAGGATCAATAATGAGCAGTTCTTC
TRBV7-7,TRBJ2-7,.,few,CASSLEGTPTGDEQYF,TGTGCTAGCAGCTTAGAGGGCACTCCTACCGGGGACGAGCAGTACTTC
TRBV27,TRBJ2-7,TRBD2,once,CASSPRGTSGIEQYF,TGTGCCAGCAGTCCCCGAGGGACTAGTGGGATCGAGCAGTACTTC
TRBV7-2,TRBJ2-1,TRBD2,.,CASRAGLAYNEQFF,TGTGCCAGCAGAGCGGGACTGGCCTACAATGAGCAGTTCTTC
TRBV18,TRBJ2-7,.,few,CASSLGGPYEQYF,TGTGCCAGCTCACTCGGGGGGCCATACGAGCAGTACTTC
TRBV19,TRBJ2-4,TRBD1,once,CASSDRDRGLKNIQYF,TGTGCCAGTAGTGACCGGGACAGGGGGCTCAAAAACATTCAGTACTTC
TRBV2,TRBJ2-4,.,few,CASTAAGNIQYF,TGTGCCAGCACCGCAGCCGGGAACATTCAGTACTTC
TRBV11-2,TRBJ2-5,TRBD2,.,CASSYRLAGWEETQYF,TGTGCCAGCAGCTACAGACTAGCGGGATGGGAGGAGACCCAGTACTTC
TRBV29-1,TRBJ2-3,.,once,CSVVFNTDTQYF,TGCAGCGTTGTTTTTAACACAGATACGCAGTATTTT
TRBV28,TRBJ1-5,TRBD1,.,CASSFASGGRQPQHF,TGTGCCAGCAGTTTTGCCTCAGGGGGCCGGCAGCCCCAGCATTTT
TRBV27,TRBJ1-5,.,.,CASSPWTENQPQHF,TGTGCCAGCAGTCCATGGACAGAGAATCAGCCCCAGCATTTT
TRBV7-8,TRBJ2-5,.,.,CASSLARTPEEETQYF,TGTGCCAGCAGCTTAGCAAGGACTCCAGAGGAAGAGACCCAGTACTTC
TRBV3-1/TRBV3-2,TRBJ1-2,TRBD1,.,CASSLMGQTYGYTF,TGTGCCAGCAGCCTGATGGGACAGACCTATGGCTACACCTTC
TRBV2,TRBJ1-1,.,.,CASKIQVPTEAFF,TGTGCCAGCAAAATACAGGTACCCACTGAAGCTTTCTTT
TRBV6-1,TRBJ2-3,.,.,CASSEIYLSRGGRADTQYF,TGTGCCAGCAGTGAAATCTATCTATCCAGGGGAGGGAGGGCAGATACGCAGTATTTT
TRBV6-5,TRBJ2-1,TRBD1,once,CASNSRDRGLDEQFF,TGTGCCAGCAATAGCCGGGACAGGGGATTGGATGAGCAGTTCTTC
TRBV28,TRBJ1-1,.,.,CASSTPGVRAFF,TGTGCCAGCAGCACACCAGGGGTGAGAGCTTTCTTT
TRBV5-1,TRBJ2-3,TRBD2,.,CASSGTLAGGTDTQYF,TGCGCCAGCAGCGGTACACTAGCGGGAGGGACAGATACGCAGTATTTT
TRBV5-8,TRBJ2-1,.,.,CASSPGQAGINDWGQFF,TGTGCCAGCAGCCCAGGACAGGCGGGAATTAATGACTGGGGGCAGTTCTTC
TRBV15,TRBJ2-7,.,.,CATSRSGAGYEQYF,TGTGCCACCAGCAGATCAGGGGCTGGCTACGAGCAGTACTTC
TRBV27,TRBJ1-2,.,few,CASSLSMGGGYGYTF,TGTGCCAGCAGTTTATCTATGGGAGGCGGCTATGGCTACACCTTC
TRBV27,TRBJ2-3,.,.,CASSSPSSTDTQYF,TGTGCCAGCAGTTCCCCGTCTAGCACAGATACGCAGTATTTT
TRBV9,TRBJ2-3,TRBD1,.,CASSPHRERYRGEAQYF,TGTGCCAGCAGCCCCCACCGGGAGAGATACAGGGGGGAAGCGCAGTATTTT
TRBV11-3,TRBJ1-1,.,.,CASSTSGQNLFAFF,TGTGCCAGCAGCACCTCGGGACAAAATCTATTCGCTTTCTTT
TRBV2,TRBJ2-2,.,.,CASISMGGASRTGELFF,TGTGCCAGCATTTCAATGGGGGGGGCTTCCCGCACCGGGGAGCTGTTTTTT
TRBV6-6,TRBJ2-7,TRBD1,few,CASSLTGAYEQYF,TGTGCCAGCAGTCTAACAGGGGCCTACGAGCAGTACTTC
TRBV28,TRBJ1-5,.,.,CASSGQSNQPQHF,TGTGCCAGCAGTGGACAGTCCAATCAGCCCCAGCATTTT
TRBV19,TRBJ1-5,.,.,CARFFWRHTDQPQHF,TGTGCCAGGTTTTTCTGGAGGCACACCGATCAGCCCCAGCATTTT